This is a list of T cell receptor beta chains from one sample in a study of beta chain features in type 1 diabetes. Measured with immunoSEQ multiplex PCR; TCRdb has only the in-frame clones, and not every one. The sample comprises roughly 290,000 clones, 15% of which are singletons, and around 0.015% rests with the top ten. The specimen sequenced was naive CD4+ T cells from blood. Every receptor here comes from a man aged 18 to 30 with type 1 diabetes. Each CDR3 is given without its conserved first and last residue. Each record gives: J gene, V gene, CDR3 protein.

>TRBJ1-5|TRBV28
ASRGQAIGSQPQH
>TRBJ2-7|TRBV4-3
ASSRNTQGTTYEQY
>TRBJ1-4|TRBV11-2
ASSWDRGEKLF
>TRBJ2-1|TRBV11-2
ASSFLAGGQNEQF
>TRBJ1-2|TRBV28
ASTFDPGGYGYT
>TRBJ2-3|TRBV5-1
ASSVEGLADTQY
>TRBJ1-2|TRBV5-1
ASSTRGIGGYT
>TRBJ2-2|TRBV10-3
AIRTSGGLNTGELF
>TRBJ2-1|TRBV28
ASSFHFIGNNNEQF
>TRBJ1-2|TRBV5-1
ASSLTGGWYGYT